This T cell receptor (beta chain) was identified during a study of shared clonotypes between healthy human individuals. Study-level information: The cohort had two women and a few men, ages 18 to 49. General observations from the study: The represented genetic and exposure-history diversity was limited by the small number of donors.

Remarks on this clone: Antigen specificity is unknown.

Adult donors, all healthy and HIV-negative, had no recent acute infections or vaccinations. V trimming: 5 bases; J trimming: 6 bases; junction bases outside the gene matches: 6. The CDR3 is 13 amino acids. Germline V gene data show CDR1 as SGHNT and CDR2 as YENEEA. In the source study's methods: ImmunoSEQ yielded junction-only sequences lacking quality scores, so filtering differed. Repertoires were generated with immunoSEQ multiplex PCR, while TCRdb's copy carries only in-frame clones and drops some. D and trimming come from the DNA, and the V and J calls and clone size come from that table. The sample includes some 450,000 clones, around 77% of them seen just once.

The rearrangement joins TRBV11-3 to TRBJ2-7; TRBD2 matches at 8 bases. The origin of this receptor is a middle-aged woman in good health. Some clones in this sample may be carry-over from other donors' samples. Sequencing was done on a sample of PBMCs. The CDR3 sequence: CASSPSGGGEQYF. The CDR3 DNA reads TGTGCCAGCAGCCCCTCGGGGGGGGGCGAGCAGTACTTC.